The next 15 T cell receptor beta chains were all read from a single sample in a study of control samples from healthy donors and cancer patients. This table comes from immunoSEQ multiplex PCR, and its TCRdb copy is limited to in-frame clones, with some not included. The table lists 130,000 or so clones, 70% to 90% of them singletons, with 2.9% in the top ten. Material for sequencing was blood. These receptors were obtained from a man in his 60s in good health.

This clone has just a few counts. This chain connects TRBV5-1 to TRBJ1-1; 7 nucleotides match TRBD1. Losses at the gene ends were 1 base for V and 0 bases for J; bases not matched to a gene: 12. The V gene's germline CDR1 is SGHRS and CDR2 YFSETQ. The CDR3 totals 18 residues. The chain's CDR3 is CASSLRSRDSLMNTEAFF. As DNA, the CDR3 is TGCGCCAGCAGCTTGCGGTCTCGGGACAGCCTTATGAACACTGAAGCTTTCTTT.

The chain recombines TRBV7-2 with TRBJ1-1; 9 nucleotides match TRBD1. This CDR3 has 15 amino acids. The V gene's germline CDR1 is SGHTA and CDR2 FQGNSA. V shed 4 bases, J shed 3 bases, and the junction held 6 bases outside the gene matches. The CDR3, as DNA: TGTGCCAGCAGCTGGTCGACAGGGGGAGACACTGAAGCTTTCTTT. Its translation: CASSWSTGGDTEAFF.

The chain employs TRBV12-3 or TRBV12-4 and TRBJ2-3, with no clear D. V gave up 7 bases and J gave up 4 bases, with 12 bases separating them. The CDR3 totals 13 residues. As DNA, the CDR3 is TGTGCCAGCACTCCCAGGAACGCAGATACGCAGTATTTT. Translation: CASTPRNADTQYF.

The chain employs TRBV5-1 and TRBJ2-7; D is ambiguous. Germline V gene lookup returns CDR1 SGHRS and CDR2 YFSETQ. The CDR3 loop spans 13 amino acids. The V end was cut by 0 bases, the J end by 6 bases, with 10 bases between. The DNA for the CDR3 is TGCGCCAGCAGCTTGGGAGGAAATCTCGAGCAGTACTTC. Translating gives CASSLGGNLEQYF.

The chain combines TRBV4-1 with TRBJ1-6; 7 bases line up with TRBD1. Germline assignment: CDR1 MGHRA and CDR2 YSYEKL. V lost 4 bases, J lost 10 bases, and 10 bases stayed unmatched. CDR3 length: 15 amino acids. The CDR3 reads CASSPTGTVTSPLHF. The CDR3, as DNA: TGCGCCAGCAGCCCGACCGGGACAGTAACCTCACCCCTCCACTTT.

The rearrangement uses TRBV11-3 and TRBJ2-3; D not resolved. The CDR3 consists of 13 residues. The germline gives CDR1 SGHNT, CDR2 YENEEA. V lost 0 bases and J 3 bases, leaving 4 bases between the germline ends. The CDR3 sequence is CASSLEQTDTQYF. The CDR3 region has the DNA TGTGCCAGCAGCTTAGAACAGACAGATACGCAGTATTTT.

The CDR3: CASSMAGTDTQYF. The CDR3 DNA sequence: TGTGCCAGTAGTATGGCGGGGACAGATACGCAGTATTTT. The chain is built from TRBV19 and TRBJ2-3, with D possibly being TRBD2 (6 bases). This CDR3 comprises 13 residues. Between the trimmed V and J ends, which lost 3 bases and 3 bases, there was a span of 7 bases. The germline V gene encodes CDR1 LNHDA and CDR2 SQIVND (reference sequence).

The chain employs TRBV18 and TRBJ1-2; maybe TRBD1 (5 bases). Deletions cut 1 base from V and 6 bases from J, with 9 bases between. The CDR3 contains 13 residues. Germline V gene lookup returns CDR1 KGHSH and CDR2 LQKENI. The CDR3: CASSPRRDDGYTF. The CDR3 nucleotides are TGTGCCAGCTCACCACGGCGGGACGATGGCTACACCTTC. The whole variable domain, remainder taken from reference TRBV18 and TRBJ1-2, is NAGVMQNPRHLVRRRGQEARLRCSPMKGHSHVYWYRQLPEEGLKFMVYLQKENIIDESGMPKERFSAEFPKEGPSILRIQQVVRGDSAAYFCASSPRRDDGYTFGSGTRLTVV.

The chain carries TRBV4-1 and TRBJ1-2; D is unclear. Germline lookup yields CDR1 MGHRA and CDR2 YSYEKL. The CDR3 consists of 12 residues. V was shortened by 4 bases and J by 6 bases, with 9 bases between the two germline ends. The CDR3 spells CASSPTGDGYTF. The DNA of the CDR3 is TGCGCCAGCAGCCCGACGGGAGATGGCTACACCTTC.

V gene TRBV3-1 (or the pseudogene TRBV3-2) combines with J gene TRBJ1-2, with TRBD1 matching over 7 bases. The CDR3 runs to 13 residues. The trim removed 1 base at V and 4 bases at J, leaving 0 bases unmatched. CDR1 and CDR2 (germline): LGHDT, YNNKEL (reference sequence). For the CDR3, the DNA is TGTGCCAGCAGCCAAGGACAGGGCTATGGCTACACCTTC. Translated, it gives CASSQGQGYGYTF.

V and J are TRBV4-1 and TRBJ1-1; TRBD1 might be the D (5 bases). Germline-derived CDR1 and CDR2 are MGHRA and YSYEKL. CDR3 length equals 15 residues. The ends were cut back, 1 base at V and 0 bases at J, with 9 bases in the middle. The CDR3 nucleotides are TGCGCCAGCAGCCAAGGGGCCAGGGTGAACACTGAAGCTTTCTTT. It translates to CASSQGARVNTEAFF.

The CDR3 coding sequence is TGTGCCAGCAGCTTAGGACTAGCGGGGGGTCACCTCTACAATGAGCAGTTCTTC. Translating gives CASSLGLAGGHLYNEQFF. The chain is built from TRBV7-2 and TRBJ2-1; 13 nucleotides align to TRBD2. The germline gives CDR1 SGHTA, CDR2 FQGNSA. The trim removed 1 base at V and 3 bases at J, leaving 6 bases unmatched. The CDR3 is made up of 18 amino acids.

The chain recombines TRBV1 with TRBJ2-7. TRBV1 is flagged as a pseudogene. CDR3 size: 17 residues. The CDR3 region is CTSSQDLFEDGHYEQYF. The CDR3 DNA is TGCACCAGCAGCCAAGATCTCTTCGAGGACGGTCACTACGAGCAGTACTTC.

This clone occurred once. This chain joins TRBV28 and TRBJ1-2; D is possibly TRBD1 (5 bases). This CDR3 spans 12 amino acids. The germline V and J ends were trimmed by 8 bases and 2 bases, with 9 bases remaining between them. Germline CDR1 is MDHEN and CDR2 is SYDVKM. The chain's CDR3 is CASLGGNYGYTF. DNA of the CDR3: TGTGCCAGCCTGGGGGGAAACTATGGCTACACCTTC.

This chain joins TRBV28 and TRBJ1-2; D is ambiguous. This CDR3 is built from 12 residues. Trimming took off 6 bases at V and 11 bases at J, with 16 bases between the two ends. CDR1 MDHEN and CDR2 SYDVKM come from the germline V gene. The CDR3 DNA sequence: TGTGCCAGCAGGGGGAGATGGTTGGAGTACACCTTC. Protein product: CASRGRWLEYTF.